One sample yielded the 27 T cell receptor beta chains listed below, sequenced in a study of CXCR3-negative and CXCR3-positive naive CD8 T cells. General study points: Higher TRB CDR3 hydrophobicity marked CXCR3-positive naive cells relative to CXCR3-negative naive cells.

cDNA libraries for TRB were generated by 5' RACE incorporating UMI labels. TCRdb re-analyzed the 5' RACE reads; it lists each CDR3 protein once, without DNA. This table holds roughly 100,000 distinct CDR3 sequences. No antigens are known for them. Sequences were obtained from naive CXCR3+ CD8+ T cells from blood. The subset: CD45RO-CCR7+CD27+CD95- naive CD8+ T cells expressing CXCR3 (TNR3+). Receptor source: a human donor in good health. Some clones in this sample may be carry-over from other donors' samples.

The CDR3 protein is CASGEQGQAYQKLFF. The V and J genes are TRBV27 and TRBJ1-4; without DNA, the TCRdb call of TRBD1 cannot be checked. CDR1 is MNHEY and CDR2 is SMNVEV in the germline V gene (reference sequence). The CDR3 covers 15 residues.

The J gene is TRBJ2-1, the V gene TRBV4-3; checking the TCRdb D call of TRBD2 is not possible without DNA. Germline CDR1 LGHNA, CDR2 YSLEER. The CDR3 has 14 residues. The CDR3 loop reads CASSQDWENNEQFF.

This chain links TRBV11-2 with TRBJ2-7; checking the TCRdb D call of TRBD1 is not possible without DNA. Germline CDR1 SGHAT, CDR2 FQNNGV. This CDR3 spans 13 amino acids. CDR3 sequence reads: CASSTGTVSEQYF.

The chain recombines TRBV4-2 with TRBJ1-1. The CDR3 sequence is 18 residues long. The germline V gene has CDR1 LGHNA and CDR2 YNFKEQ. The CDR3 is CASSQSRGVGRMNTEAFF.

The V gene is TRBV29-1, the J gene TRBJ2-7; TCRdb picks TRBD1, but there is no DNA to check that call. CDR1 is SQVTM and CDR2 is ANQGSEA in the germline V gene. There are 14 residues in the CDR3. This CDR3 reads CSVDYDRGGYEQYF.

CDR3 protein: CASSQLRGSGEETQYF. The chain couples TRBV7-6 to TRBJ2-5; TCRdb's D call of TRBD2 is untestable without DNA. The CDR3 is 16 amino acids. Germline assignment: CDR1 SGHVS and CDR2 FNYEAQ.

The V gene is TRBV9, the J gene TRBJ2-7; TCRdb's assignment of TRBD2 cannot be checked, as there is no DNA. CDR3 size: 16 residues. CDR1 SGDLS and CDR2 YYNGEE come from the germline V gene. CDR3 protein: CASSPTSSGGPNEQYF.

The chain employs TRBV28 and TRBJ2-7; TCRdb proposes TRBD2, but this gene call is untestable without DNA. The CDR3 length is 13 residues. Per the germline V gene, CDR1 is MDHEN and CDR2 is SYDVKM. This CDR3 is CASSTGLSYEQYF.

V is TRBV12-3 or TRBV12-4 and J is TRBJ1-6; lacking DNA, the TRBD1 call made by TCRdb goes unchecked. The CDR3 is 12 residues long. This CDR3 is CASSLGVSPLHF.

The chain employs TRBV27 and TRBJ1-1; TCRdb outputs TRBD1, but without DNA this stays unchecked. The CDR3 totals 15 residues. Germline CDR1 MNHEY, CDR2 SMNVEV (reference sequence). The CDR3 loop reads CASSPAPTVNTEAFF.

V usage is TRBV4-1 and J usage is TRBJ2-3; absent DNA, TCRdb's TRBD2 call cannot be checked. The length of the CDR3 is 15 residues. Germline values: CDR1 MGHRA, CDR2 YSYEKL. CDR3 amino acids: CASSLTSGGGDTQYF.

The rearrangement joins TRBV21-1 to TRBJ1-2; TCRdb gives TRBD1 as the D gene, but with no DNA this cannot be confirmed. TRBV21-1 represents a pseudogene. The CDR3 is 16 residues long. The CDR3 region is CASSKPKPGQGSGYTF.

V and J are TRBV23-1 and TRBJ1-1; lacking DNA, the TRBD1 call made by TCRdb goes unchecked. TRBV23-1 is an open reading frame, and its role is uncertain. CDR3 size: 13 residues. The CDR3 sequence: CASSQQGNTEAFF.

This rearrangement joins TRBV28 to TRBJ2-7; TCRdb gives TRBD1 as the D gene, but with no DNA this cannot be confirmed. This CDR3 contains 13 residues. Germline CDR1 MDHEN, CDR2 SYDVKM. The CDR3 reads CASSAGTAYEQYF.

The chain links TRBV23-1 to TRBJ2-7. TRBV23-1 is labeled an ORF, and its function is uncertain. The CDR3 is 11 amino acids. CDR3 amino acids: CASSRSYEQYF.

This chain links TRBV13 with TRBJ2-3. The CDR3 is 13 residues long. The germline gives CDR1 PRHDT, CDR2 FYEKMQ (reference sequence). This CDR3 reads CASSLVRTDTQYF.

V usage is TRBV20-1 and J usage is TRBJ2-5; TCRdb lists TRBD1, though no DNA is available to test this call. This CDR3 has 12 amino acids. Germline V gene lookup returns CDR1 DFQATT and CDR2 SNEGSKA (reference sequence). CDR3 sequence: CSARGDSETQYF.

V gene TRBV7-9 combines with J gene TRBJ2-7; there is no DNA to check the TCRdb D call of TRBD1. Germline CDR1 and CDR2: SEHNR and FQNEAQ (reference sequence). This CDR3 spans 13 amino acids. The CDR3 here is CASSAPGAYEQYF.

The chain couples TRBV18 to TRBJ1-1; TCRdb calls TRBD1, which cannot be checked without DNA. Germline CDR1 reads KGHSH; CDR2 reads LQKENI. There are 16 residues in the CDR3. Here the CDR3 reads CASSPPDRVGHEEAFF.

The J gene is TRBJ1-2, the V gene TRBV10-3; the TCRdb call, TRBD1, lacks DNA for checking. The CDR3 has 16 residues. Germline assignment: CDR1 ENHRY and CDR2 SYGVKD. The CDR3 here is CAITGQAAAGVYGYTF.

The rearrangement joins TRBV5-1 to TRBJ2-1; there is no DNA to check the TCRdb D call of TRBD2. The CDR3 is 15 amino acids. Germline CDR1 and CDR2: SGHRS and YFSETQ. The CDR3 reads CASSLPLAINNEQFF.

The V gene is TRBV24-1, the J gene TRBJ2-3; the TRBD1 assignment by TCRdb is unverifiable without DNA. Germline V gene sequence: CDR1 KGHDR, CDR2 SFDVKD. This CDR3 is built from 17 residues. This chain's CDR3 is CATSDLHPRGCEDTQYF.

This chain joins TRBV29-1 and TRBJ2-1; the TRBD1 assignment by TCRdb is unverifiable without DNA. The CDR3 extends over 14 amino acids. Germline CDR1 SQVTM, CDR2 ANQGSEA. The CDR3 loop reads CSAGQGSSYNEQFF.

The chain couples TRBV13 to TRBJ2-7; the D gene TCRdb calls, TRBD1, cannot be checked with no DNA. Germline assignment: CDR1 PRHDT and CDR2 FYEKMQ (reference sequence). CDR3 length: 15 amino acids. The CDR3 loop is CASSSSSGQAYEQYF.

The chain couples TRBV19 to TRBJ1-1. CDR3 length equals 11 residues. Germline-derived CDR1 and CDR2 are LNHDA and SQIVND (reference sequence). The CDR3 sequence is CASRVGTEAFF.

The V and J genes are TRBV23-1 and TRBJ2-7; as DNA is missing, the TRBD1 call by TCRdb cannot be tested. TRBV23-1 is an ORF; its function is uncertain. The CDR3 spans 16 residues. The CDR3 spells CASSQKRTGWSYEQYF.

The chain links TRBV29-1 to TRBJ2-7. This CDR3 is built from 13 residues. Germline values: CDR1 SQVTM, CDR2 ANQGSEA. The CDR3 sequence: CSVEIRGWDEQYF.